These 17 T cell receptor beta chains originate from one sample sequenced in a study of breast tumors, draining lymph nodes, adjacent tissues. TCRdb re-analysed the multiplex PCR reads in MiXCR, keeping a single row per CDR3 protein. The sample holds roughly 100,000 distinct CDR3 sequences, approximately 28% seen once. Samples came from axillary lymph nodes draining the breast cancer. Sample: axillary lymph node tissue. Every receptor here comes from a female donor with breast cancer. Some clones in this sample may be carry-over from other donors' samples.

This clonotype appeared many times. The junction shows a germline mismatch at one end, possibly a read error. V usage is TRBV11-1 and J usage is TRBJ2-1, with 11 bases identical to TRBD2. The germline V gene has CDR1 SGHAT and CDR2 FQDESV (reference sequence). The CDR3 extends over 17 amino acids. The CDR3 DNA reads as TGTGCCAACAGCTTATTAACTAGCGGGGGTCCTTACAATGAGCAGTTCTTC. Its translation: CANSLLTSGGPYNEQFF.

For this clonotype: The DNA is omitted, as the CDR3 cannot be located on it reliably, and the CDR3 follows TCRdb's listing. The chain uses TRBV20-1 and TRBJ1-4; TRBD1 reflects the table's D call only, with no check against the DNA. The CDR3 adds up to 24 amino acids, both ends counted. Germline V lookup: CDR1 DFQATT, CDR2 SNEGSKA (reference sequence). The CDR3 reads CSASGGYNEQFFGPAPYDDEKLLF.

A remark on this clonotype: A much larger clone lies a single base off, so this may be a read error. The CDR3 here is CASSRRLAGAGNTGELLF. Written as DNA, the CDR3 is TGTGCCAGCAGCCGCCGGCTAGCGGGAGCGGGGAACACCGGGGAGCTGCTTTTT. This rearrangement joins TRBV16 to TRBJ2-2, with TRBD2 matching over 10 bases. CDR3 length: 18 residues. Germline CDR1 KGHSY, CDR2 FQNENV.

In this sample, this clonotype turned up many times. The V and J genes are TRBV12-3 or TRBV12-4 and TRBJ1-2; 7 bases agree with TRBD1. J gave up 4 bases and V 7 bases, and 12 bases lay outside the gene matches. CDR3 length equals 15 residues. CDR3 in amino acids: CASKRRTGASYGYTF. CDR3 coding DNA: TGTGCCAGCAAGAGGAGAACAGGGGCCTCCTATGGCTACACCTTC.

The chain links TRBV7-9 to TRBJ2-7, with D perhaps matching TRBD1 (6 bases). With 1 base removed from V and 5 bases from J, the gap between germline ends came to 15 bases. Germline loops: CDR1 SEHNR, CDR2 FQNEAQ (reference sequence). The CDR3 covers 15 residues. The CDR3 sequence: CASSLVGRGLNEQYF. For the CDR3, the DNA is TGTGCCAGCAGCTTAGTCGGCAGGGGCCTCAACGAGCAGTACTTC.

J is TRBJ2-7 and V is TRBV9, with D unresolved. The length of the CDR3 is 12 residues. In germline, CDR1 is SGDLS, CDR2 YYNGEE. V was trimmed by 0 bases and J by 6 bases, leaving 7 bases between them. For the CDR3, the DNA is TGTGCCAGCAGCGTAGAGGTAGGCGAGCAGTACTTC. Its translation is CASSVEVGEQYF.

This clonotype was detected ten times or more. The chain links TRBV4-2 to TRBJ1-3; TRBD1 is a possible D gene (6 bases). The CDR3 has 14 residues. Germline V gives CDR1 LGHNA, CDR2 YNFKEQ. Between the trimmed V and J ends, which lost 0 bases and 4 bases, there was a span of 7 bases. CDR3 residues: CASSQDDRGNTIYF. The CDR3 nucleotides read TGTGCCAGCAGCCAAGACGACAGGGGAAACACCATATATTTT.

The chain employs TRBV18 and TRBJ1-1, with D tentatively TRBD1 (5 bases). CDR1 is KGHSH and CDR2 is LQKENI in the germline V gene. Trimming cost V 6 bases and J 0 bases, with 14 bases left between them. The CDR3 sequence is 15 residues long. CDR3: CASSLRDRLNTEAFF. DNA for the CDR3: TGTGCCAGCTCCCTCAGGGACCGCTTGAACACTGAAGCTTTCTTT.

This clonotype was observed many times. This rearrangement joins TRBV28 to TRBJ2-1; D is undetermined. Germline values: CDR1 MDHEN, CDR2 SYDVKM. The CDR3 totals 11 residues. Between the trimmed V and J ends, which lost 3 bases and 9 bases, there was a span of 6 bases. CDR3 in amino acids: CASSFRVEQFF. The CDR3 DNA follows: TGTGCCAGCAGTTTTCGGGTTGAGCAGTTCTTC.

About this clonotype itself: This may stem from a read error, because a much larger clone lies one nucleotide away. The rearrangement joins TRBV5-8 to TRBJ2-1, with D unclear. V was shortened by 0 bases and J by 6 bases, with 10 bases between the two germline ends. This CDR3 comprises 14 residues. Germline values: CDR1 SGHTS, CDR2 YDEGEE. The CDR3, as DNA: TGTGCCAGCAGCTTGGTGTCAGCGCCCAATGAGCAGTTCTTC. Residues: CASSLVSAPNEQFF. Variable domain in full (rest from reference TRBV5-8 and TRBJ2-1): EAGVTQSPTHLIKTRGQQATLRCSPISGHTSVYWYQQALGLGLQFLLWYDEGEERNRGNFPPRFSGRQFPNYSSELNVNALELEDSALYLCASSLVSAPNEQFFGPGTRLTVL.

This clonotype came up many times. The genes are TRBV19 and TRBJ1-5; D possibly corresponds to TRBD1 (6 bases). CDR3 length: 15 residues. Trimming cost V 3 bases and J 2 bases, with 11 bases left between them. Germline CDR1 is LNHDA and CDR2 is SQIVND (reference sequence). In DNA, the CDR3 is TGTGCCAGTAGTATTTACAGGGCGGGCAATCAGCCCCAGCATTTT. Translation gives CASSIYRAGNQPQHF.

This clonotype was recorded at least ten times. The CDR3 nucleotides are TGTGCCAGCAGTGAAGCAGGGCCCAACTATGGCTACACCTTC. This codes for CASSEAGPNYGYTF. The chain carries TRBV2 and TRBJ1-2; D gene ambiguous. V was shortened by 0 bases and J by 2 bases, with 7 bases between the two germline ends. CDR1 and CDR2 from the germline V gene are SNHLY and FYNNEI. The CDR3 has 14 residues.

This clonotype was seen many times. CDR3 loop: CASSFGGTLKGYEQYF. The CDR3 DNA reads as TGTGCCAGCAGCTTTGGGGGGACCCTCAAGGGCTACGAGCAGTACTTC. The chain is built from TRBV5-6 and TRBJ2-7, with TRBD2 as a possible D gene (6 bases). CDR3 length: 16 amino acids. V was cut by 2 bases and J by 3 bases, with 18 bases left in between. Germline loops: CDR1 SGHDT, CDR2 YYEEEE.

V gene TRBV7-8 combines with J gene TRBJ2-7; the match to TRBD2 covers 12 bases. The CDR3 is 20 amino acids. In germline, CDR1 is SGHVS, CDR2 FQNEAQ. V was pared by 4 bases and J by 3 bases, with 19 bases of the junction left unmatched. The CDR3 loop is CASSSLTGGRTGLAGYEQYF. In nucleotides, the CDR3 is TGTGCCAGCAGCTCCCTGACCGGAGGTCGAACGGGACTAGCGGGCTACGAGCAGTACTTC.

The genes are TRBV6-4 and TRBJ1-2; 9 bases match TRBD1. V was pared by 6 bases and J by 13 bases, with 6 bases of the junction left unmatched. The CDR3 covers 11 residues. Germline V lookup: CDR1 MRHNA, CDR2 SNTAGT. The CDR3 loop reads CASRGQGITTF. The CDR3 DNA reads as TGTGCCAGCAGGGGACAGGGAATAACCACCTTC.

This clonotype was counted between two and nine times. A much more abundant neighbour one base away suggests this may be a read error. CDR3 loop: CSATFSGEQSF. CDR3 DNA sequence: TGCAGTGCCACCTTTAGCGGTGAGCAGTCCTTC. The chain employs TRBV20-1 and TRBJ2-1; a possible D gene is TRBD2 (6 bases). The length of the CDR3 is 11 residues. Germline CDR1 DFQATT, CDR2 SNEGSKA (reference sequence).

This clonotype was detected ten times or more. The chain combines TRBV25-1 with TRBJ2-2; D ambiguous. With 3 bases removed from V and 3 bases from J, the gap between germline ends came to 8 bases. Per germline, CDR1 MGHDK and CDR2 SYGVNS. This CDR3 comprises 14 residues. DNA for the CDR3: TGTGCCAGCAGTGACACCCAGCACACCGGGGAGCTGTTTTTT. Its translation: CASSDTQHTGELFF.